Listed here are 29 T cell receptor beta chains from one sample, sequenced in a study of CD8 T cells in Susac syndrome. RNA, at about 0.45 to 1 ug, was reverse transcribed with random hexamers. TCRdb reanalysed the immunoSEQ multiplex PCR reads using MiXCR and keeps one entry per CDR3 protein. The repertoire includes about 240,000 distinct CDR3 sequences, 90% to 97% of them detected once, and around 0.1% sits in the top ten. Sequencing was performed on CD4+ T cells from PBMCs. These TCRs come from a human donor with Susac syndrome.

This clonotype showed up just once. The chain combines TRBV7-2 with TRBJ2-7; TRBD2 matches at 11 bases. With 6 bases clipped from V and 5 bases from J, the junction kept 3 bases outside the gene matches. Germline-derived CDR1 and CDR2 are SGHTA and FQGNSA. The CDR3 is 13 amino acids. The CDR3 nucleotides are TGTGCCAGCAGAAAGGGACTAGCGGACGAGCAGTACTTC. This translates into CASRKGLADEQYF.

This chain connects TRBV20-1 to TRBJ1-1, with D tentatively TRBD1 (5 bases). The germline V and J ends were trimmed by 5 bases and 4 bases, with 14 bases remaining between them. This CDR3 is 13 amino acids long. CDR1 DFQATT and CDR2 SNEGSKA come from the germline V gene (reference sequence). The DNA for the CDR3 is TGCAGTGCTCGTGCAGGGATTTTCACTGAAGCTTTCTTT. It is translated as CSARAGIFTEAFF.

This clonotype showed up just once. This chain links TRBV27 with TRBJ1-4; TRBD1 agrees at 9 bases. The germline CDR1 and CDR2 sequences are MNHEY and SMNVEV (reference sequence). The J segment lost 8 bases and the V segment lost 6 bases, leaving 10 bases of the junction unmatched. This CDR3 contains 15 residues. The CDR3 loop is CASRTLGQGEEKLFF. Written as DNA, the CDR3 is TGTGCCAGCAGAACCCTGGGACAGGGAGAAGAAAAACTGTTTTTT.

The chain combines TRBV12-3 or TRBV12-4 with TRBJ2-5; 9 bases agree with TRBD1. With 7 bases clipped from V and 5 bases from J, the junction kept 8 bases outside the gene matches. CDR3 length: 14 residues. CDR3 DNA: TGTGCCAGCAATCAACTCGGACAGGGGGAGACCCAGTACTTC. This gives the protein CASNQLGQGETQYF.

In this sample, this clonotype turned up a few times. The chain carries TRBV7-9 and TRBJ2-3; 13 bases are a match to TRBD2. The CDR3 sequence is 16 residues long. CDR1 is SEHNR and CDR2 is FQNEAQ in the germline V gene (reference sequence). V was clipped by 5 bases and J by 2 bases; unmatched bases: 4. In DNA, the CDR3 is TGTGCCAGCAGCCAGGGACTAGCGGGGACCACAGATACGCAGTATTTT. Its protein product is CASSQGLAGTTDTQYF.

The chain links TRBV4-1 to TRBJ2-7; 7 nucleotides agree with TRBD1. Germline assignment: CDR1 MGHRA and CDR2 YSYEKL. The CDR3 is made up of 15 amino acids. The J segment lost 2 bases and the V segment lost 0 bases, leaving 4 bases of the junction unmatched. This CDR3 is CASSQDPGGTYEQYF. CDR3 bases: TGCGCCAGCAGCCAAGACCCAGGGGGAACCTACGAGCAGTACTTC.

The rearrangement joins TRBV24-1 to TRBJ2-5; D gene ambiguous. The CDR3 loop spans 13 amino acids. V was trimmed by 8 bases and J by 0 bases, leaving 9 bases between them. The germline gives CDR1 KGHDR, CDR2 SFDVKD. The CDR3: CATTGTNQETQYF. In DNA form, the CDR3 reads TGTGCCACCACTGGTACAAACCAAGAGACCCAGTACTTC.

J is TRBJ2-3 and V is TRBV11-3; D gene uncertain. The CDR3 has 17 amino acids. Trimming removed 3 bases at V and 2 bases at J, with 18 bases between. The germline gives CDR1 SGHNT, CDR2 YENEEA. CDR3 sequence reads: CASSFSANRPVTDTQYF. The CDR3 coding sequence is TGTGCCAGCAGCTTCTCAGCGAATCGGCCAGTCACAGATACGCAGTATTTT.

The chain uses TRBV11-1 and TRBJ2-7; D is possibly TRBD1 (6 bases). The CDR3 extends over 14 amino acids. Germline loops: CDR1 SGHAT, CDR2 FQDESV (reference sequence). The V end was cut by 3 bases, the J end by 0 bases, with 9 bases between. The CDR3 nucleotides read TGTGCCAGCAGCTTGCGGACAGCCTCCTACGAGCAGTACTTC. This translates into CASSLRTASYEQYF.

V usage is TRBV25-1 and J usage is TRBJ1-2; D might be TRBD1 (5 bases). V was clipped by 5 bases and J by 0 bases, with 13 bases between them. Looked up from germline, CDR1 is MGHDK and CDR2 is SYGVNS. The CDR3 has 15 residues. The CDR3 reads CASSTSGRANYGYTF. CDR3 nucleotide sequence: TGTGCCAGCAGTACCAGTGGCAGGGCTAACTATGGCTACACCTTC.

The rearrangement uses TRBV12-3 or TRBV12-4 and TRBJ2-2, with D unclear. The V and J ends lost 2 bases and 5 bases respectively, with 12 bases between them. The CDR3 length is 15 residues. CDR3 sequence reads: CASSLSRRWTGELFF. DNA for the CDR3: TGTGCCAGCAGTTTAAGCCGTCGGTGGACCGGGGAGCTGTTTTTT.

This chain joins TRBV18 and TRBJ1-1, with a possible D match to TRBD1 (5 bases). CDR1 and CDR2 (germline): KGHSH, LQKENI. CDR3 length equals 15 residues. V lost 5 bases and J 5 bases, leaving 18 bases between the germline ends. The CDR3 bases are TGTGCCAGCTCAACTGCTTCAGGGAGTCGGACTGAAGCTTTCTTT. The encoded protein is CASSTASGSRTEAFF.

This rearrangement joins TRBV28 to TRBJ1-2; possibly TRBD1 for D (6 bases). Trimming pared 6 bases from V and 4 bases from J, leaving 9 bases between. The germline CDR1 and CDR2 sequences are MDHEN and SYDVKM. This CDR3 comprises 12 residues. This CDR3 reads CASRQGSYGYTF. The DNA of the CDR3 is TGTGCCAGCAGACAGGGCAGCTATGGCTACACCTTC.

V and J are TRBV29-1 and TRBJ1-5; a weak D match, TRBD1 (6 bases). Trimming removed 4 bases from V and 3 bases from J, with 13 bases in between. Germline V lookup: CDR1 SQVTM, CDR2 ANQGSEA. CDR3 length: 14 amino acids. CDR3 in DNA: TGCAGCGTTGCCGGGACAAGCTCCAATCAGCCCCAGCATTTT. Translation gives CSVAGTSSNQPQHF.

This chain links TRBV12-3 or TRBV12-4 with TRBJ2-7; perhaps TRBD1 as D (5 bases). This CDR3 region has 13 residues. V lost 3 bases and J 4 bases, leaving 10 bases between the germline ends. The CDR3 nucleotides are TGTGCCAGCAGTTTCCAGGGTCGGTACGAGCAGTACTTC. As protein: CASSFQGRYEQYF.

J is TRBJ1-2 and V is TRBV28; 7 nucleotides line up with TRBD1. Germline CDR1 reads MDHEN; CDR2 reads SYDVKM. The ends lost 8 bases at V and 1 base at J; junction bases unmatched: 16. The CDR3 spans 17 residues. The CDR3 region is CASVKGTVPTINYGYTF. The CDR3 DNA reads TGTGCCAGCGTCAAGGGGACAGTCCCGACCATTAACTATGGCTACACCTTC.

The chain combines TRBV28 with TRBJ2-1; D remains ambiguous. CDR3 length: 13 residues. V was trimmed by 1 base and J by 15 bases, leaving 16 bases between them. In germline, CDR1 is MDHEN, CDR2 SYDVKM. CDR3 nucleotide sequence: TGTGCCAGCAGTTTATTGGTCAACAGTTTATGGTTCTTC. Amino acids: CASSLLVNSLWFF.

The rearrangement links TRBV5-1 to TRBJ2-2; 12 nucleotides match TRBD2. CDR1 SGHRS and CDR2 YFSETQ come from the germline V gene. This CDR3 spans 16 amino acids. J gave up 0 bases and V 4 bases, and 1 base lay outside the gene matches. The CDR3 nucleotides are TGCGCCAGCAGCAGGACTAGCGGGACGAACACCGGGGAGCTGTTTTTT. Amino acids: CASSRTSGTNTGELFF.

The CDR3 protein is CATDRVGNQPQHF. The CDR3 DNA is TGTGCCACCGACCGGGTAGGCAATCAGCCCCAGCATTTT. The chain couples TRBV6-6 to TRBJ1-5; no clear D. The CDR3 consists of 13 residues. Trimming took 10 bases from V and 2 from J, leaving 12 bases between them. Germline CDR1 and CDR2: MNHNY and SVGAGI (reference sequence).

This rearrangement joins TRBV24-1 to TRBJ1-2; no clear D gene. Germline values: CDR1 KGHDR, CDR2 SFDVKD. The CDR3 is made up of 14 amino acids. V lost 3 bases and J lost 8, with 15 bases in between. The CDR3 loop reads CATSDGGNRRGYTF. DNA of the CDR3: TGTGCCACCAGTGATGGTGGGAACCGGAGAGGCTACACCTTC.

This chain connects TRBV14 to TRBJ2-1; 10 bases map to TRBD2. This CDR3 region has 15 residues. J lost 7 bases, V lost 1 base, and 4 bases had no gene match. Germline V gives CDR1 SGHDN, CDR2 FVKESK. DNA of the CDR3: TGTGCCAGCAGCCAAGTACTAGCGGGACGGAATGAGCAGTTCTTC. This gives the protein CASSQVLAGRNEQFF.

The V call is TRBV30, the J call TRBJ2-1; TRBD2 matches 7 bases. The germline V gene encodes CDR1 GTSNPN and CDR2 SVGIG (reference sequence). The junction had 5 bases not matched to a gene; V was cut back by 3 bases and J by 0 bases. The CDR3 length is 15 residues. The CDR3 DNA is TGTGCCTGGAGCGCTTTAGCGGGCTCCTACAATGAGCAGTTCTTC. Amino acids: CAWSALAGSYNEQFF.

In nucleotides, the CDR3 is TGCGCCAGCAGCCAAGATTTGGGGACAGGGGATCAGCCCCAGCATTTT. Amino acids: CASSQDLGTGDQPQHF. The chain employs TRBV4-1 and TRBJ1-5, with TRBD1 identical over 10 bases. Germline loops: CDR1 MGHRA, CDR2 YSYEKL. This CDR3 comprises 16 residues. Trimming removed 0 bases from V and 5 bases from J; junction bases left unmatched: 4.

The V call is TRBV29-1, the J call TRBJ2-3; 9 bases fit TRBD2. Germline CDR1 and CDR2: SQVTM and ANQGSEA. This CDR3 is 16 amino acids long. Losses at the gene ends were 1 base for V and 5 bases for J; bases not matched to a gene: 10. CDR3 region: CSVEGEAGGGEDTQYF. CDR3 nucleotides: TGCAGCGTTGAAGGTGAAGCGGGAGGAGGGGAAGATACGCAGTATTTT.

The DNA for the CDR3 is TGCGCCAGCAGTTTAACGGGGTCTGAAGCTTTCTTT. Its translation is CASSLTGSEAFF. The chain joins TRBV5-1 to TRBJ1-1; D unclear. This CDR3 has 12 residues. Trimming removed 5 bases from V and 6 bases from J, with 11 bases in between. From germline, CDR1 is SGHRS and CDR2 YFSETQ.

This clonotype has a single count. The chain carries TRBV29-1 and TRBJ2-3; the match to TRBD2 covers 10 bases. J was trimmed by 0 bases and V by 4 bases; bases with no gene match: 4. Germline V gene sequence: CDR1 SQVTM, CDR2 ANQGSEA. This CDR3 comprises 15 residues. The CDR3 bases are TGCAGCGTTGGCCTAGCGGGAGTGAGCACAGATACGCAGTATTTT. This gives the protein CSVGLAGVSTDTQYF.

V usage is TRBV27 and J usage is TRBJ2-1; no reliable D call. Trimming removed 5 bases at V and 1 base at J, with 12 bases between. This CDR3 has 15 residues. From germline, CDR1 is MNHEY and CDR2 SMNVEV (reference sequence). CDR3 nucleotides: TGTGCCAGCAGTGCAAGACCCGGTTCCTACAATGAGCAGTTCTTC. Residues: CASSARPGSYNEQFF.

The chain has TRBV29-1 and TRBJ2-3, with TRBD2 identical over 10 bases. V gave up 3 bases and J gave up 13 bases; unmatched junction bases: 7. Germline CDR1 and CDR2: SQVTM and ANQGSEA. The CDR3 is made up of 12 amino acids. The CDR3: CSVETSGFREYF. The CDR3 DNA sequence: TGCAGCGTTGAGACTAGCGGGTTCAGAGAGTATTTT.

The V and J genes are TRBV20-1 and TRBJ2-3; D gene ambiguous. V dropped 0 bases and J dropped 0 bases, with 7 bases sitting between them. The CDR3 contains 14 residues. The V gene's germline CDR1 is DFQATT and CDR2 SNEGSKA (reference sequence). The CDR3 region has the DNA TGCAGTGCTAGAGAAGCGACTAGCACAGATACGCAGTATTTT. It yields the protein CSAREATSTDTQYF.